The clone carrying this TCR beta chain has at least ten counts. Its antigen is still unknown. This sample stems from a study of molecular identifiers for immune sequencing clone quantification. Study-wide results and limits: Sizes of clones that are highly expanded could be underestimated (if identical TCR molecules share a barcode). Jurkat TCR RNA from one cell was spiked into about a million naive cells, and it was reportedly detectable there. Clones above 20 RNA copies contained over 97% of effector molecules but under 1% of naive ones.

Deletions cut 0 bases from V and 3 bases from J, with 12 bases between. Germline V lookup: CDR1 LGHDT, CDR2 YNNKEL (reference sequence). The CDR3 runs to 15 residues. TCRdb reanalysed the PCR reads using MiXCR and keeps one entry per CDR3 protein. The repertoire holds approximately 630,000 distinct CDR3 sequences, 25% seen once, with 0.75% to 0.8% in the top ten. This chain uses TRBV3-1 with TRBJ2-7, with D hard to call. The clonotype comes from a human donor in good health. Some libraries in this study had Jurkat cell RNA spiked in. Sample: naive CD8+ T cells from blood, with Jurkat cell RNA spiked in. As for subset: FACS-sorted CD8+CD4-CCR7+CD45RA+ naive T cells. The CDR3 DNA reads TGTGCCAGCAGCCAAGACCGGAGTGCTGGCTACGAGCAGTACTTC. Amino acid sequence: CASSQDRSAGYEQYF.